This paragraph covers one T cell receptor (beta chain) sequence. This sample was included in a study of neoadjuvant anti-PD-1 for oral cavity cancer. The overall study: Most patients had three to four biweekly doses of 3 mg/kg nivolumab before resection.

V was pared by 3 bases and J by 6 bases, with 13 bases between. The CDR3 is 14 residues long. Germline V lookup: CDR1 SGDLS, CDR2 YYNGEE. Using immunoSEQ multiplex PCR, the repertoire was profiled, and TCRdb retains in-frame clones only, with some absent. The data contain 10,000 to 15,000 clones, around 71% of them singletons. This sample's time point: after neoadjuvant nivolumab, at surgical resection. Patients had HPV-negative, locally advanced oral cavity squamous cell carcinoma. The input for sequencing was PBMCs, taken after nivolumab (anti-PD-1) treatment. J is TRBJ2-1 and V is TRBV9, with D perhaps matching TRBD2 (5 bases). The sequence was collected from a person between 40 and 85 years old with oral cavity squamous cell carcinoma. The CDR3 DNA reads as TGTGCCAGCAGCGCGACTACCCTAGGCAATGAGCAGTTCTTC. This gives the protein CASSATTLGNEQFF. Supplemented by reference TRBV9 and TRBJ2-1, the full variable domain reads DSGVTQTPKHLITATGQRVTLRCSPRSGDLSVYWYQQSLDQGLQFLIQYYNGEERAKGNILERFSAQQFPDLHSELNLSSLELGDSALYFCASSATTLGNEQFFGPGTRLTVL.